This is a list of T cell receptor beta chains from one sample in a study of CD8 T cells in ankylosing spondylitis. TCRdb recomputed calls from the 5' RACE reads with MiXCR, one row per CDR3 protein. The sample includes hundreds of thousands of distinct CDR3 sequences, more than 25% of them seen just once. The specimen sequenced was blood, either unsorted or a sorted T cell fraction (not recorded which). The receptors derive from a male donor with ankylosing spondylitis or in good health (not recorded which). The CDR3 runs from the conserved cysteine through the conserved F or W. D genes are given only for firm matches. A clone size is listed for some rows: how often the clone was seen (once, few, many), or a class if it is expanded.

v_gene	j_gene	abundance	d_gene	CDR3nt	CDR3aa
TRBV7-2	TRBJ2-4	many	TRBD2	TGTGCCAGCAGCTTAGGGGGACTAGCGGGAGGCGGCATTCAGTACTTC	CASSLGGLAGGGIQYF
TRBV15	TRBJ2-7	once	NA	TGTGCCACCAGCAGAGAGTATTTGGCCAGCTACTCCTACGAGCAGTACTTC	CATSREYLASYSYEQYF
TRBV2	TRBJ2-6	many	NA	TGTGCCAGCGGGACATCCTCTGGGGCCAACGTCCTGACTTTC	CASGTSSGANVLTF
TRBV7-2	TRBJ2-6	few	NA	TGTGCCAGCAGCCCCAGGGTTTCGGGGGCCAACGTCCTGACTTTC	CASSPRVSGANVLTF
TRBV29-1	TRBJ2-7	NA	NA	TGCAGCGTCTTGACAGTAAACAGGAACTACGGGCAGTACTTC	CSVLTVNRNYGQYF
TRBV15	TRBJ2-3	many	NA	TGTGCCACCAGCAGACAAGGAGGGCTCACAGATACGCAGTATTTT	CATSRQGGLTDTQYF
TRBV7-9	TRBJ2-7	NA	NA	TGTGCCAGCAGCTTAGGTACGGACACCTACTCCTACGAGCAGTACTTC	CASSLGTDTYSYEQYF
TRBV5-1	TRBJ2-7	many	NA	TGCGCCAGCAGCTTGGGGCAGGGAAGACAGTACGAGCAGTACTTC	CASSLGQGRQYEQYF
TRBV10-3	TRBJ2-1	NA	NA	TGTGCCATCAGTGACAAACAGGGTCCCGTCGGATGGAACAATGAGCAGTTCTTC	CAISDKQGPVGWNNEQFF
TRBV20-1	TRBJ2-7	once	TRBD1	TGCAGTGCTACACAGCCCACGACAGGGTCAGTCGAGCAGTACTTC	CSATQPTTGSVEQYF
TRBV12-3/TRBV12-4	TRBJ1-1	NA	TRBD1	TGTGCCAGCGTCGGTCCGGGACAGATGAACACTGAAGCTTTCTTT	CASVGPGQMNTEAFF
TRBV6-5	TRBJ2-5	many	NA	TGTGCCAGCAGTTACGTGGGTGTTGAGACCCAGTACTTC	CASSYVGVETQYF
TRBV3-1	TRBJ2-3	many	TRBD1	TGTGCCAGCAGCCATAGGGGGCAGGATACGCAGTATTTT	CASSHRGQDTQYF
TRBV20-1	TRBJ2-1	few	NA	TGCAGTGCCGTCCTCTTCTTCCGGGAGTTCGACAATGAGCAGTTCTTC	CSAVLFFREFDNEQFF
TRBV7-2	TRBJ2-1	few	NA	TGTGCCAGCAGCTTAGTAGGGACTTCCTCCTACAATGAGCAGTTCTTC	CASSLVGTSSYNEQFF
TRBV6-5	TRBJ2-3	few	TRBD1	TGTGCCAGCAGTTACTCGACAGGGGCCTATTTGGATACGCAGTATTTT	CASSYSTGAYLDTQYF
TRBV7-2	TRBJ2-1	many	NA	TGTGCCAGCAGCTCAGGTTACTACAATGAGCAGTTCTTC	CASSSGYYNEQFF
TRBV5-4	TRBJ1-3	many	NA	TGTGCCAGCAGCTTGGCACAGGACTCTGGAAACACCATATATTTT	CASSLAQDSGNTIYF
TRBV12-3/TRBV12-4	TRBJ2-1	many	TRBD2	TGTGCCAGCAGTTTATGGGGAGCGGGGAATGAGCAGTTCTTC	CASSLWGAGNEQFF
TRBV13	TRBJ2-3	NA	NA	TGTGCCAGCAGGACCCGGGGGGCTAACCGTGCTACGCAGTATTTT	CASRTRGANRATQYF
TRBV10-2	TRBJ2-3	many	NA	TGCGCCAGCAGTGAGCGCCCAGGCACAGATACGCAGTATTTT	CASSERPGTDTQYF
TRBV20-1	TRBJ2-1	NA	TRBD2	TGCAGTGCTGGGAGCGGGAGTGAGCAGTTCTTC	CSAGSGSEQFF
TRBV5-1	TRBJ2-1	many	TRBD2	TGCGCCAGCGAGGCATTAGGGGAGGGATTGAACTCCTACAATGAGCAGTTCTTC	CASEALGEGLNSYNEQFF
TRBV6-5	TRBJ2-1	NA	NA	TGTGCCAGCAGTTACGGGATGAATGAGCAGTTCTTC	CASSYGMNEQFF
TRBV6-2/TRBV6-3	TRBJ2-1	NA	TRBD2	TGTGCCAGCAGCGCAATCCCGGGACTAGCGGGAAATGAGCAGTTCTTC	CASSAIPGLAGNEQFF
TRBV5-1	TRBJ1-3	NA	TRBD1	TGCGCCAGCAGCCAGGGGGACTCTGGAAACACCATATATTTT	CASSQGDSGNTIYF
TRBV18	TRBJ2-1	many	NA	TGTGCCAGCTCTGTTGGCGGCTCCTACAATGAGCAGTTCTTC	CASSVGGSYNEQFF
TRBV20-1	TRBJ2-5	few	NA	TGCAGTGCTGGGTCCGGGGGAGGAAAGACCCAGTACTTC	CSAGSGGGKTQYF
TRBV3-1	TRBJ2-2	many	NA	TGTGCCAGCAGCCAAGGCAGGAACACCGGGGAGCTGTTTTTT	CASSQGRNTGELFF
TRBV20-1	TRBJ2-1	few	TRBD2	TGCAGTATGGCGGGAGGGGGAGTGAATGAGCAGTTCTTC	CSMAGGGVNEQFF
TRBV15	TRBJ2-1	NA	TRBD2	TGTGCCACCAGCAGCCACCTCCCTGGGGGGGGCAATGAGCAGTTCTTC	CATSSHLPGGGNEQFF
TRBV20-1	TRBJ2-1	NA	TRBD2	TGCAGTGCTAGGGCTATGAGCGGGAGGGCCGGGCATGAGCAGTTCTTC	CSARAMSGRAGHEQFF
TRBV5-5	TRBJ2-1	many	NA	TGTGCCAGCAGCTTGTCCCTGGGCACAAATGAGCAGTTCTTC	CASSLSLGTNEQFF
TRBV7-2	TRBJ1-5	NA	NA	TGTGCCAGCAGCTCATACAGGGTTCCTCAGCCCCAGCATTTT	CASSSYRVPQPQHF
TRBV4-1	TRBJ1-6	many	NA	TGCGCCAGCAGCCATAATACAGGGTTTCGATCACCCCTCCACTTT	CASSHNTGFRSPLHF
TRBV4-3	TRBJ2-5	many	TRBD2	TGCGCCAGCAGCCAAGAATACCCTAGCGGGAGACTGGAGACCCAGTACTTC	CASSQEYPSGRLETQYF
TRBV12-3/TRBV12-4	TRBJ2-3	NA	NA	TGTGCCAGCAGCAGGGACACACGCACAGATACGCTGTATTTT	CASSRDTRTDTLYF
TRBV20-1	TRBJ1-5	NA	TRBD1	TGCAGTGCCATTACAGGGGGCAAACAGCCCCAGCATTTT	CSAITGGKQPQHF